Listed below are T cell receptor beta chains from one sample, sequenced in a study of beta chain features in type 1 diabetes. Sequencing used immunoSEQ multiplex PCR; TCRdb keeps in-frame clones, though not all of them. The sample consists of hundreds of thousands of clones, roughly 10% of them appearing once. The sequenced material came from naive CD4+ T cells from blood. The receptors were gathered from a man aged 25-40 years with type 1 diabetes. Both conserved end residues are part of each CDR3. A D gene is named only where the DNA matches it firmly. Only part of the rows carry a size: once, few, many, or a class if the clone is expanded.

J | D | size | V | DNA | CDR3
TRBJ2-4 | NA | few | TRBV7-8 | TGTGCCAGCAGCTATCTCGAGGAAAACATTCAGTACTTC | CASSYLEENIQYF
TRBJ1-2 | NA | NA | TRBV2 | TGTGCCAGCAGTGAGGGGCAGGGGACCTATGGCTACACCTTC | CASSEGQGTYGYTF
TRBJ2-3 | NA | NA | TRBV6-6 | TGTGCCTCCCTAGGCACCACAGATACGCAGTATTTT | CASLGTTDTQYF
TRBJ1-5 | TRBD1 | few | TRBV6-5 | TGTGCCAGCAGCCCGGACAGGGCTTTCAATCAGCCCCAGCATTTT | CASSPDRAFNQPQHF
TRBJ2-3 | TRBD1 | NA | TRBV12-5 | TGTGCTAGTGGTTTGGTACGCAAGACAGGGGATTTGGATACGCAGTATTTT | CASGLVRKTGDLDTQYF
TRBJ2-5 | NA | few | TRBV15 | TGTGCCACCAGCAGAGGGCAGGGAAGGGAGACCCAGTACTTC | CATSRGQGRETQYF
TRBJ2-2 | NA | few | TRBV5-1 | TGCGCCAGCAGCGTAACCGGGCAGGGAACCGGGGAGCTGTTTTTT | CASSVTGQGTGELFF
TRBJ2-7 | NA | NA | TRBV9 | TGTGCCAGCAGCGTAAGCCATATGTTTAACGAGCAGTACTTC | CASSVSHMFNEQYF
TRBJ2-1 | NA | NA | TRBV11-2 | TGTGCCAGCAGCTTCTTACAGGGCGGTGAGCAGTTCTTC | CASSFLQGGEQFF
TRBJ2-5 | TRBD2 | few | TRBV7-2 | TGTGCCAGCAGCTCCGTAGCGGGGACACAAGAGACCCAGTACTTC | CASSSVAGTQETQYF
TRBJ2-3 | TRBD1 | few | TRBV7-9 | TGTGCCAGCAGCTTAATAGGGGGCATCGCAGATACGCAGTATTTT | CASSLIGGIADTQYF
TRBJ1-5 | NA | NA | TRBV7-2 | TGTGCCAGCAGCTCCTCCGGGGATCAGCCCCAGCATTTT | CASSSSGDQPQHF
TRBJ2-3 | NA | NA | TRBV5-1 | TGCGCCAGCAGCGAGCCCTCCGGGACTAGCACAGATACGCAGTATTTT | CASSEPSGTSTDTQYF
TRBJ1-1 | NA | few | TRBV18 | TGTGCCAGCTCAGATCAGGGTGCTGGCACTGAAGCTTTCTTT | CASSDQGAGTEAFF
TRBJ2-3 | TRBD1 | NA | TRBV7-2 | TGTGCCAGCAGCATAGGGACAGGGGGCGATACGCAGTATTTT | CASSIGTGGDTQYF
TRBJ1-6 | NA | NA | TRBV6-5 | TGTGCCAGCAGTCTTGACACCTCGGCTTCACCCCTCCACTTT | CASSLDTSASPLHF
TRBJ2-1 | TRBD1 | few | TRBV2 | TGTGCCTCGAGACAGGGGTACAATGAGCAGTTCTTC | CASRQGYNEQFF
TRBJ2-5 | NA | NA | TRBV7-7 | TGTGCTAGCAGCTTAAGCGGCATTGTATCAGAGACCCAGTACTTC | CASSLSGIVSETQYF
TRBJ2-3 | NA | NA | TRBV19 | TGTGCCAGTAGTATGAGGACTACAGCAGATACGCAGTATTTT | CASSMRTTADTQYF
TRBJ2-5 | TRBD2 | NA | TRBV7-3 | TGTGCCAGCAGCTTGGGACTAGCTGAGACCCAGTACTTC | CASSLGLAETQYF
TRBJ2-1 | TRBD2 | NA | TRBV13 | TGTGCCAGCAGCTTAGTTAGCGGGTCCAATGAGCAGTTCTTC | CASSLVSGSNEQFF
TRBJ1-2 | NA | few | TRBV2 | TGTGCCAGCAGTGATGACAGCCATGGCTACACCTTC | CASSDDSHGYTF
TRBJ2-7 | TRBD1 | few | TRBV28 | TGTGCCAGCAGTTCGGGGACAGCAAACTACGAGCAGTACTTC | CASSSGTANYEQYF
TRBJ1-1 | TRBD1 | NA | TRBV18 | TGTGCCAGCTCACTACAGGGGGCCAGCAGTGAAGCTTTCTTT | CASSLQGASSEAFF
TRBJ2-2 | TRBD2 | NA | TRBV9 | TGTGCCAGCAGCGTAGCTGGACTAGCGGGGGTCACCGGGGAGCTGTTTTTT | CASSVAGLAGVTGELFF
TRBJ2-5 | TRBD2 | few | TRBV7-9 | TGTGCCAGCAGCTTAGCTCCGGGGGGAGAGACCCAGTACTTC | CASSLAPGGETQYF
TRBJ2-5 | NA | few | TRBV28 | TGTGCCAGCAGTTCCTACTCTGAGGGAAGGGAGACCCAGTACTTC | CASSSYSEGRETQYF
TRBJ2-1 | NA | NA | TRBV7-3 | TGTGCCAGCAGCTTAACCCCCAGGGTGGGTGAGCAGTTCTTC | CASSLTPRVGEQFF
TRBJ2-5 | NA | NA | TRBV2 | TGTGCCAGCCATTCGACAGGCCCAGAGACCCAGTACTTC | CASHSTGPETQYF
TRBJ2-5 | NA | NA | TRBV29-1 | TGCAGCGTTGGCCCAGGCCAAGAGACCCAGTACTTC | CSVGPGQETQYF
TRBJ2-2 | NA | few | TRBV23-1 | TGCGCCAGCAGTCAACAGTGGAACACCGGGGAGCTGTTTTTT | CASSQQWNTGELFF
TRBJ2-1 | TRBD2 | few | TRBV18 | TGTGCCAGCTCACCTATAGCGGGGACCTACAATGAGCAGTTCTTC | CASSPIAGTYNEQFF
TRBJ1-1 | NA | NA | TRBV9 | TGTGCCAGCAGCGTAGACTACATGAACACTGAAGCTTTCTTT | CASSVDYMNTEAFF
TRBJ2-4 | NA | few | TRBV15 | TGTGCCACCAGCGCGGGACAGTCTACAAACATTCAGTACTTC | CATSAGQSTNIQYF
TRBJ2-5 | TRBD1 | NA | TRBV29-1 | TGCAGCGTTCTCTCAACAGGGGGCGAAGAGACCCAGTACTTC | CSVLSTGGEETQYF
TRBJ2-2 | TRBD2 | NA | TRBV4-1 | TGCGCCAGCAGCCAGGGTATAGCGGGGACGAACACCGGGGAGCTGTTTTTT | CASSQGIAGTNTGELFF
TRBJ2-1 | NA | NA | TRBV5-6 | TGTGCCAGCAGCTCCGGGACCTACAATGAGCAGTTCTTC | CASSSGTYNEQFF
TRBJ2-3 | NA | NA | TRBV5-4 | TGTGCCAGCAGCTGGAGGGGTGCAGATACGCAGTATTTT | CASSWRGADTQYF
TRBJ1-2 | NA | NA | TRBV29-1 | TGCAGCGTTGATGAGCTAGCCAACCCTTGGAGGGGCTACACCTTC | CSVDELANPWRGYTF
TRBJ2-1 | NA | NA | TRBV18 | TGTGCCAGCTCCCCTGGACAGAACAATGAGCAGTTCTTC | CASSPGQNNEQFF
TRBJ2-1 | TRBD2 | NA | TRBV5-1 | TGCGCCAGCAGCTTGGGAAGCGGGGGACCCTACAATGAGCAGTTCTTC | CASSLGSGGPYNEQFF
TRBJ2-2 | TRBD2 | NA | TRBV5-1 | TGCGCCAGCAGCTCCCCGGGAGGCACCGGGGAGCTGTTTTTT | CASSSPGGTGELFF
TRBJ2-7 | NA | few | TRBV5-1 | TGCGCCAGCAGCCCCACAGGGAACCACGAGCAGTACTTC | CASSPTGNHEQYF
TRBJ1-4 | NA | few | TRBV7-9 | TGTGCCAGCAGCTTAAGCGGATTTGGGGAAAAACTGTTTTTT | CASSLSGFGEKLFF
TRBJ1-1 | NA | once | TRBV18 | TGTGCCAGCTCACCCGGGGTCCAGACTGAAGCTTTCTTT | CASSPGVQTEAFF
TRBJ2-3 | NA | NA | TRBV5-1 | TGCGCCAGCAGCTTGGAGGGCAGGGGGGCCACAGATACGCAGTATTTT | CASSLEGRGATDTQYF
TRBJ1-6 | NA | few | TRBV7-9 | TGTGCCAGCGGGACTCATTCACCCCTCCACTTT | CASGTHSPLHF
TRBJ2-7 | NA | few | TRBV6-5 | TGTGCCAGCAGGAGGGAGTACGAGCAGTACTTC | CASRREYEQYF
TRBJ2-7 | NA | few | TRBV18 | TGTGCCAGCTCACCGACCGGGACAACTTCTTCCGAGCAGTACTTC | CASSPTGTTSSEQYF
TRBJ2-7 | TRBD2 | NA | TRBV2 | TGTGCCAGCATCATTAGACTAGCGGGGATCTACGAGCAGTACTTC | CASIIRLAGIYEQYF
TRBJ1-3 | NA | NA | TRBV29-1 | TGCAGCGTTGTAGATGGCAGCTCTGGAAACACCATATATTTT | CSVVDGSSGNTIYF
TRBJ2-7 | TRBD2 | NA | TRBV7-2 | TGTGCCAGCAGCAAAACTCTAGCGGGGGAGGAGCAGTACTTC | CASSKTLAGEEQYF
TRBJ2-2 | NA | few | TRBV5-1 | TGCGCCAGCAGCTATCTAGCCACCGGGGAGCTGTTTTTT | CASSYLATGELFF
TRBJ1-5 | NA | NA | TRBV5-4 | TGTGCCAGCAGCTTTTCGGAGGGGCCCCAGCATTTT | CASSFSEGPQHF